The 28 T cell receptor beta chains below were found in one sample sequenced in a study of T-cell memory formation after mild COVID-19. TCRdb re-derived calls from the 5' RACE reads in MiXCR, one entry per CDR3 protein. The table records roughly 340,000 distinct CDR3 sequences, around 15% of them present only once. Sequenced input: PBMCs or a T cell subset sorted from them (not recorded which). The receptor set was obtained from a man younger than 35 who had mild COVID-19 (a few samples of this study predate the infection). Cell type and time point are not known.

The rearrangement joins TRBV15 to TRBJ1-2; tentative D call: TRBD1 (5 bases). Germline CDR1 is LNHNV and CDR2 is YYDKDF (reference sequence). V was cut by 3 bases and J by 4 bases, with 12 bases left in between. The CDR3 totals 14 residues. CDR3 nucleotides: TGTGCCACCAGCAGGGTGGGACTCACCTATGGCTACACCTTC. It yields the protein CATSRVGLTYGYTF.

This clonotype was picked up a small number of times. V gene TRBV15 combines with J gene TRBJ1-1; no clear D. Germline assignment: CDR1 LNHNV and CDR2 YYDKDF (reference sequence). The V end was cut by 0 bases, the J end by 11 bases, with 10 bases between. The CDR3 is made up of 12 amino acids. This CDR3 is CATSRDFERAFF. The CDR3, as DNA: TGTGCCACCAGCAGAGATTTTGAACGGGCTTTCTTT.

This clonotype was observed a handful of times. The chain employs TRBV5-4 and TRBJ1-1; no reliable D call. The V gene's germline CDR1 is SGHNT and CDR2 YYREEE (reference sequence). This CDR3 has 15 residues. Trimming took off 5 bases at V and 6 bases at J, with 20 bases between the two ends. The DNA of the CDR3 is TGTGCCAGCAGTCCAGGAAGTTTCCCTATACCTGAAGCTTTCTTT. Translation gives CASSPGSFPIPEAFF.

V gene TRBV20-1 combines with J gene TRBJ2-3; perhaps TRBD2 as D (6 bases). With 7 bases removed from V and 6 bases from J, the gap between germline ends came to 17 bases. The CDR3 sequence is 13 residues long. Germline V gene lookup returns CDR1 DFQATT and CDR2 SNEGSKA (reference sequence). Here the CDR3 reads CSVSTGGGDTQYF. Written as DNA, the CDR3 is TGCAGTGTTAGTACCGGGGGTGGTGATACGCAGTATTTT.

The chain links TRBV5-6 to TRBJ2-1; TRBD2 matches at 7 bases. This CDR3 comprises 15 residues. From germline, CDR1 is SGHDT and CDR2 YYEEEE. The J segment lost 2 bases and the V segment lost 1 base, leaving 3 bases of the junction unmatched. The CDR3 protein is CASSLPSGTYNEQFF. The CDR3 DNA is TGTGCCAGCAGCTTGCCTAGCGGAACCTACAATGAGCAGTTCTTC.

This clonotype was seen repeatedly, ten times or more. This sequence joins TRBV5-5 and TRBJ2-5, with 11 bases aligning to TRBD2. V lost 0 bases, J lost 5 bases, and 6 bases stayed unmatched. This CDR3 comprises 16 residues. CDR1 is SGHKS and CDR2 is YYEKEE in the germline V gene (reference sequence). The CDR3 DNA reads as TGTGCCAGCAGCTTGGAAGTAGCGGGGGGGCGCGAGACCCAGTACTTC. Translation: CASSLEVAGGRETQYF.

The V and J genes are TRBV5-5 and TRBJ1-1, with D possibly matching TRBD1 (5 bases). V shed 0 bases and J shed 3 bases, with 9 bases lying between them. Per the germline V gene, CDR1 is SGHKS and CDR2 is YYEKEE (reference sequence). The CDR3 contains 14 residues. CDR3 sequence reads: CASSLEGVYTEAFF. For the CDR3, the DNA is TGTGCCAGCAGCTTGGAAGGGGTATACACTGAAGCTTTCTTT. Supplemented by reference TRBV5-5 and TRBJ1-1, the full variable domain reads DAGVTQSPTHLIKTRGQQVTLRCSPISGHKSVSWYQQVLGQGPQFIFQYYEKEERGRGNFPDRFSARQFPNYSSELNVNALLLGDSALYLCASSLEGVYTEAFFGQGTRLTVV.

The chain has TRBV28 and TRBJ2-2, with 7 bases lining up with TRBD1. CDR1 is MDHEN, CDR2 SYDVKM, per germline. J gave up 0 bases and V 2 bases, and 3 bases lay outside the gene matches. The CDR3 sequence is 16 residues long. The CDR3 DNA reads TGTGCCAGCAGTTTACCAGACAGGGCGAACACCGGGGAGCTGTTTTTT. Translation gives CASSLPDRANTGELFF.

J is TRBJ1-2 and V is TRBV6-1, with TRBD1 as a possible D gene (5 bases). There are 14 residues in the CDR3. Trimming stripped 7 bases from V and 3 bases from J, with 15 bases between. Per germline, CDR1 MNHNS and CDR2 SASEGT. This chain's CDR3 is CASTAELGHYGYTF. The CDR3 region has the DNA TGTGCCAGCACCGCTGAATTGGGGCACTATGGCTACACCTTC.

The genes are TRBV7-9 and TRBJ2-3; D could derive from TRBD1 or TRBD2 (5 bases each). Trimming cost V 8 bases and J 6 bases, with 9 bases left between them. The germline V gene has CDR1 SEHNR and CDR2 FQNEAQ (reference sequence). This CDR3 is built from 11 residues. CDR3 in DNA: TGTGCCAGCCGTTGGGGGGATACGCAGTATTTT. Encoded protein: CASRWGDTQYF.

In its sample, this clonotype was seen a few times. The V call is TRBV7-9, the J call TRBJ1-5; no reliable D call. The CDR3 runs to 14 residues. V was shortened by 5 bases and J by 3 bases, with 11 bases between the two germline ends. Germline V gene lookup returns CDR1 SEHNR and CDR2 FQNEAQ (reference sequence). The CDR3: CASSIAGTNQPQHF. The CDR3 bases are TGTGCCAGCAGCATTGCAGGAACCAATCAGCCCCAGCATTTT.

DNA for the CDR3: TGTGCCAGCAGCTTAGAGGAAGGAGATACGCAGTATTTT. This sequence encodes CASSLEEGDTQYF. The chain is built from TRBV7-9 and TRBJ2-3; D is uncertain. The germline gives CDR1 SEHNR, CDR2 FQNEAQ (reference sequence). This CDR3 region has 13 residues. The V end lost 1 base, the J end lost 5 bases, and 7 bases lay between the germline ends.

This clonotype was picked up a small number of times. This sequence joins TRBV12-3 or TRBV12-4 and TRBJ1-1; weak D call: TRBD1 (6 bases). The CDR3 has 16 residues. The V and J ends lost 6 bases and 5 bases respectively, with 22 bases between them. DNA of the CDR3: TGTGCCAGCAGCCCGTCGACAGGATCTTTGAGGACTGAAGCTTTCTTT. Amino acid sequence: CASSPSTGSLRTEAFF.

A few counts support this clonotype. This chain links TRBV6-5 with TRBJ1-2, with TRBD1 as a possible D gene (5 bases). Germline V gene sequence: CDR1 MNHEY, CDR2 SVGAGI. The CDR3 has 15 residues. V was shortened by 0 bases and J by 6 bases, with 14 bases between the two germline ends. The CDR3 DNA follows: TGTGCCAGCAGTTACTCCCCGACAGATAAGGATGGCTACACCTTC. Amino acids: CASSYSPTDKDGYTF.

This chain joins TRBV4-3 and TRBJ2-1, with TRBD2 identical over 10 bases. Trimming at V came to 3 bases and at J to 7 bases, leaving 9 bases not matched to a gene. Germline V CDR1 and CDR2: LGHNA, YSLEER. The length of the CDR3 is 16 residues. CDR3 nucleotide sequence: TGCGCCAGCAGCCAGAGGACTAGCGGCTTATTTAATGAGCAGTTCTTC. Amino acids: CASSQRTSGLFNEQFF.

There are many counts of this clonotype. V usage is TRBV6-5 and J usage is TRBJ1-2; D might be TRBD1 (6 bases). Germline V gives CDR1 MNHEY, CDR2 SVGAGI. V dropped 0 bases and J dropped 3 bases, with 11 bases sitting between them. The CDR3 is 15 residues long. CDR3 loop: CASSYSATGYYGYTF. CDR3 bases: TGTGCCAGCAGTTACTCGGCTACAGGGTACTATGGCTACACCTTC.

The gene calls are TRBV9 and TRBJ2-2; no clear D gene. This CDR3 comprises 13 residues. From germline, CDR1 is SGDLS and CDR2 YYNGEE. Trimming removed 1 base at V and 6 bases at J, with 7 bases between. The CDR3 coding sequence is TGTGCCAGCAGCGTACGAGACCCCGGGGAGCTGTTTTTT. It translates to CASSVRDPGELFF.

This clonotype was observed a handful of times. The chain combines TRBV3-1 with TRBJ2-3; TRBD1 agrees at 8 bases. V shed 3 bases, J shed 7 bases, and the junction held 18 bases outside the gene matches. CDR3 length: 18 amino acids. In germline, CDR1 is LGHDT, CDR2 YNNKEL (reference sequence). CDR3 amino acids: CASSHLLPGAGGAYTQYF. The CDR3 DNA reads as TGTGCCAGCAGCCATCTCCTCCCGGGGGCAGGGGGCGCGTATACGCAGTATTTT.

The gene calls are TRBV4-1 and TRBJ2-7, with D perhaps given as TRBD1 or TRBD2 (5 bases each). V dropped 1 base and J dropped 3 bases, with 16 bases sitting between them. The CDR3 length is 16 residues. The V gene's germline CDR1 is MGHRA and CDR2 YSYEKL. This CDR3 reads CASSQGVGQGLYEQYV. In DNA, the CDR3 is TGCGCCAGCAGCCAAGGGGTCGGACAAGGACTCTACGAGCAGTACGTC.

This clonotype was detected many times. CDR3: CASSPGAAPSEKLFF. For the CDR3, the DNA is TGCGCCAGCAGTCCCGGAGCCGCCCCCAGTGAAAAACTGTTTTTT. This chain links TRBV5-1 with TRBJ1-4; D uncertain. The germline gives CDR1 SGHRS, CDR2 YFSETQ. CDR3 length: 15 residues. The V and J ends lost 5 bases and 7 bases respectively, with 18 bases between them.

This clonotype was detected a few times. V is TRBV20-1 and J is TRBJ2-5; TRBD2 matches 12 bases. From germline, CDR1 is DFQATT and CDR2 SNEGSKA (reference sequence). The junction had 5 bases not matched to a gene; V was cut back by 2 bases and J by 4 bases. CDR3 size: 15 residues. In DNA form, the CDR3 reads TGCAGTGCTAGACACCCGACTAGCGGGGGAGAGACCCAGTACTTC. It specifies CSARHPTSGGETQYF.

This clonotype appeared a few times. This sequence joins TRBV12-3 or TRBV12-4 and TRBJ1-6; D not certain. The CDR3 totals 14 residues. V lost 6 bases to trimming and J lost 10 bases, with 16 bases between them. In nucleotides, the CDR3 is TGTGCCAGCAGGGCCGGGGTGAGTGAATCACCCCTCCACTTT. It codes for CASRAGVSESPLHF.

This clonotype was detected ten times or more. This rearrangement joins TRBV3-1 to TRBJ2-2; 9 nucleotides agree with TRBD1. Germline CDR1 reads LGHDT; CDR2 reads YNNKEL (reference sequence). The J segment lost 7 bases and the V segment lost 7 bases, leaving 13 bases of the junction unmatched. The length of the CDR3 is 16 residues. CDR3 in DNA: TGTGCCAGCATATCGTCCGGGACAGGGAAGGTCGGGGAGCTGTTTTTT. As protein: CASISSGTGKVGELFF.

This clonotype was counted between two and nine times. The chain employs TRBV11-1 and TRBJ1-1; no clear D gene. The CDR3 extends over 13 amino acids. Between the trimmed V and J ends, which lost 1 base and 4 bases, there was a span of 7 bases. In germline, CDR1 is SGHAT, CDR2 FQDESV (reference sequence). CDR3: CASSLEGSTEAFF. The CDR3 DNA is TGTGCCAGCAGCTTAGAGGGTAGCACTGAAGCTTTCTTT.

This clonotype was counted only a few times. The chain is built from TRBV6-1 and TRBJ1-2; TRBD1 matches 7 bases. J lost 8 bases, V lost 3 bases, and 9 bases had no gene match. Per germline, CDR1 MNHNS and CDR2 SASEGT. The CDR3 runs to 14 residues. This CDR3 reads CASSEGTEGGGYTF. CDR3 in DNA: TGTGCCAGCAGTGAGGGGACAGAGGGTGGCGGCTACACCTTC.

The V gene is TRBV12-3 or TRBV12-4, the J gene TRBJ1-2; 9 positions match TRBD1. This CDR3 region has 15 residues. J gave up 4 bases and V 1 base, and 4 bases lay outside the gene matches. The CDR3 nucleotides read TGTGCCAGCAGTTTAGGTCGGACAGGGGTCTATGGCTACACCTTC. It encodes CASSLGRTGVYGYTF.

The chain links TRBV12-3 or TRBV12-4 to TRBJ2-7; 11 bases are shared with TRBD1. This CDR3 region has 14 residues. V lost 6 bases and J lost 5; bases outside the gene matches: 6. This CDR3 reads CASRPSGQGDEQYF. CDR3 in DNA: TGTGCCAGCAGGCCCTCGGGACAGGGGGACGAGCAGTACTTC.

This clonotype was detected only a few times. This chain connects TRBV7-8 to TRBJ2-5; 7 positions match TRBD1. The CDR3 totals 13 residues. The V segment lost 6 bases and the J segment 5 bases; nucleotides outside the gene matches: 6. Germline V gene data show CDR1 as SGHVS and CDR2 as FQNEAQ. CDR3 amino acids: CASRTGIRETQYF. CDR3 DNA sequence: TGTGCCAGCAGGACAGGGATTAGGGAGACCCAGTACTTC. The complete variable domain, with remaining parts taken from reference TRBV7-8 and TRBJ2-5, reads GAGVSQSPRYKVAKRGQDVALRCDPISGHVSLFWYQQALGQGPEFLTYFQNEAQLDKSGLPSDRFFAERPEGSVSTLKIQRTQQEDSAVYLCASRTGIRETQYFGPGTRLLVL.